A selection of T cell receptor beta chains follows, all from one sample in a study of blood T cells in healthy people across ages. TCRdb recomputed calls from the 5' RACE reads with MiXCR, one row per CDR3 protein. The sample has about 900,000 distinct CDR3 sequences, about 48% seen once. The specimen was blood. Every receptor here comes from a man under 40 in good health. Both conserved end residues are part of each CDR3. A D gene is named only where the DNA matches it firmly. Expanded clones get a size class; other rows say once, few or many, or leave the size out.

d_call,v_call,j_call,clone_size,cdr3_aa,cdr3_nt
NA,TRBV7-2,TRBJ1-1,NA,CASSGNMNTEAFF,TGTGCCAGCAGCGGAAATATGAACACTGAAGCTTTCTTT
TRBD1,TRBV7-3,TRBJ1-4,NA,CASSLTGEIGEKLFF,TGTGCCAGCAGTTTAACAGGGGAGATTGGGGAAAAACTGTTTTTT
NA,TRBV20-1,TRBJ2-3,NA,CSARDSNRVTDTQYF,TGCAGTGCTAGAGACAGCAACAGGGTCACAGATACGCAGTATTTT
NA,TRBV2,TRBJ2-5,NA,CASSAMAGILGETQYF,TGTGCCAGCAGTGCGATGGCAGGGATTTTGGGGGAGACCCAGTACTTC
NA,TRBV5-1,TRBJ2-2,once,CASSGRTPRGTGELFF,TGCGCCAGCAGCGGTCGGACGCCTCGGGGCACCGGGGAGCTGTTTTTT
NA,TRBV5-6,TRBJ2-5,NA,CASRGPSGETQYF,TGTGCCAGCAGGGGACCCAGCGGAGAGACCCAGTACTTC
NA,TRBV2,TRBJ2-6,few,CASAQGTGANVLTF,TGTGCCTCCGCGCAGGGGACAGGGGCCAACGTCCTGACTTTC
TRBD1,TRBV7-2,TRBJ2-5,NA,CASRGQTQETQYF,TGTGCCAGCAGGGGACAGACCCAAGAGACCCAGTACTTC
NA,TRBV9,TRBJ2-7,NA,CASSVDRGRYEQYF,TGTGCCAGCAGCGTAGACCGGGGACGGTACGAGCAGTACTTC
NA,TRBV11-2,TRBJ2-1,NA,CASSSAPTRWNEQFF,TGTGCCAGCAGCTCGGCTCCCACTAGGTGGAATGAGCAGTTCTTC
TRBD1,TRBV2,TRBJ1-6,NA,CASSFRQGMGNSPLHF,TGTGCCAGCAGTTTCCGACAGGGAATGGGCAATTCACCCCTCCACTTT
TRBD2,TRBV28,TRBJ2-5,few,CASSSPGLPHQETQYF,TGTGCCAGCAGTTCCCCGGGACTACCCCACCAAGAGACCCAGTACTTC
NA,TRBV6-5,TRBJ1-5,NA,CASSTLGKQPQHF,TGTGCCAGCAGTACCCTAGGGAAGCAGCCCCAGCATTTT
NA,TRBV2,TRBJ2-7,few,CAGGRQGSYEQYF,TGTGCGGGCGGAAGGCAGGGGAGTTACGAGCAGTACTTC
NA,TRBV7-2,TRBJ2-5,NA,CAGSLSAGRQEQYF,TGTGCCGGCAGCTTATCGGCAGGGCGTCAAGAGCAGTACTTC
NA,TRBV29-1,TRBJ2-5,NA,CSVKGTDQETQYF,TGCAGCGTCAAGGGGACGGACCAAGAGACCCAGTACTTC
TRBD1,TRBV20-1,TRBJ1-2,NA,CSARTGRNYGYTF,TGCAGTGCTAGGACAGGGAGGAACTATGGCTACACCTTC
TRBD2,TRBV2,TRBJ2-1,NA,CASTQASGVYNEQFF,TGTGCCAGCACCCAGGCCAGCGGGGTCTACAATGAGCAGTTCTTC
NA,TRBV7-9,TRBJ2-5,NA,CASSLVAGSLVTQYF,TGTGCCAGCAGCTTAGTGGCGGGCTCCCTAGTGACCCAGTACTTC
NA,TRBV6-2/TRBV6-3,TRBJ1-1,NA,CASMQGRGEAFF,TGTGCCAGCATGCAGGGGAGGGGTGAAGCTTTCTTT
NA,TRBV12-3/TRBV12-4,TRBJ2-7,NA,CASSLPGFSCEQYF,TGTGCCAGCAGCCTTCCGGGGTTCTCCTGCGAGCAGTACTTC
TRBD1,TRBV5-4,TRBJ1-2,NA,CASSFSTGTYGYTF,TGTGCCAGCAGCTTTTCGACAGGGACCTATGGCTACACCTTC
TRBD1,TRBV3-1,TRBJ2-3,few,CASSRTGGSTDTQYF,TGTGCCAGCAGCCGAACAGGGGGGAGCACAGATACGCAGTATTTT
NA,TRBV6-2/TRBV6-3,TRBJ2-1,NA,CASSSRVSGYEQFF,TGTGCCAGCAGTTCCAGGGTGAGTGGTTATGAGCAGTTCTTC
NA,TRBV20-1,TRBJ1-4,few,CSASSRGINEKLFF,TGCAGTGCTTCGAGCCGGGGGATCAATGAAAAACTGTTTTTT
NA,TRBV6-5,TRBJ2-3,few,CASSLMEVSDTQYF,TGTGCCAGCAGTCTAATGGAAGTCTCAGATACGCAGTATTTT
NA,TRBV20-1,TRBJ1-6,NA,CSASSGDFPLHF,TGCAGTGCTAGTTCCGGGGACTTTCCCCTCCACTTT
TRBD2,TRBV29-1,TRBJ2-1,NA,CSAGGLAVNEQFF,TGCAGCGCGGGCGGACTAGCGGTTAATGAGCAGTTCTTC
NA,TRBV3-1,TRBJ2-1,NA,CASSQVDFEQFF,TGTGCCAGCAGCCAAGTGGACTTTGAGCAGTTCTTC
NA,TRBV25-1,TRBJ2-1,NA,CASTPLGAPGYEQFF,TGTGCCAGCACTCCCCTCGGGGCCCCGGGATATGAGCAGTTCTTC
NA,TRBV10-3,TRBJ1-4,NA,CAISEGQTNEKLFF,TGTGCCATCAGTGAAGGTCAGACTAATGAAAAACTGTTTTTT
NA,TRBV20-1,TRBJ1-5,NA,CSASEQIWQPQHF,TGCAGTGCTAGTGAGCAGATATGGCAGCCCCAGCATTTT
NA,TRBV20-1,TRBJ2-5,NA,CSAGLLSETQYF,TGCAGTGCTGGGCTTCTTTCTGAGACCCAGTACTTC
NA,TRBV20-1,TRBJ2-3,NA,CSARDQEVGTDTQYF,TGCAGTGCTAGAGACCAGGAAGTCGGCACAGATACGCAGTATTTT
NA,TRBV20-1,TRBJ2-2,NA,CSASGGGHTGELFF,TGCAGTGCTAGTGGGGGCGGGCACACCGGGGAGCTGTTTTTT
NA,TRBV3-1,TRBJ2-5,many,CASSRLGPQETQYF,TGTGCCAGCAGTAGACTGGGTCCTCAAGAGACCCAGTACTTC
NA,TRBV7-7,TRBJ2-1,NA,CASSSSGRGDEQFF,TGTGCTAGCAGCTCGTCGGGACGGGGCGATGAGCAGTTCTTC
NA,TRBV12-3/TRBV12-4,TRBJ1-2,many,CASTHRGPSNYGYTF,TGTGCCAGCACCCACCGGGGTCCCAGTAACTATGGCTACACCTTC
NA,TRBV6-1,TRBJ2-6,NA,CASSASVSGANVLTF,TGTGCCAGCAGTGCGTCGGTCTCTGGGGCCAACGTCCTGACTTTC
NA,TRBV7-2,TRBJ1-2,NA,CASSLARERQAEGYTF,TGTGCCAGCAGCTTAGCGCGGGAGAGACAGGCGGAAGGCTACACCTTC
TRBD2,TRBV7-9,TRBJ2-1,NA,CASSPSGGVFNERFF,TGTGCCAGCAGCCCTAGCGGGGGGGTTTTCAATGAGCGGTTCTTC
TRBD1,TRBV2,TRBJ1-5,once,CASSVQGDQPQHF,TGTGCCAGCAGTGTTCAGGGGGATCAGCCCCAGCATTTT
TRBD2,TRBV5-1,TRBJ2-3,few,CASSQLAGTDDTQYF,TGCGCCAGCAGCCAACTAGCGGGTACGGATGATACGCAGTATTTT
NA,TRBV15,TRBJ1-4,NA,CATSRDRGGTNEKLFF,TGTGCCACCAGCAGAGATCGGGGGGGAACTAATGAAAAACTGTTTTTT
NA,TRBV7-9,TRBJ2-1,NA,CASNRGGHNEQFF,TGTGCCAGCAACCGAGGGGGGCACAATGAGCAGTTCTTC
TRBD2,TRBV4-2,TRBJ2-3,NA,CASSQGLAGGTGRTDTQYF,TGTGCCAGCAGCCAAGGGCTAGCGGGGGGCACTGGCCGCACAGATACGCAGTATTTT
NA,TRBV7-2,TRBJ1-2,NA,CASSLDMGNYGYTF,TGTGCCAGCAGCCTCGACATGGGAAACTATGGCTACACCTTC
NA,TRBV20-1,TRBJ1-6,NA,CSAGRTNNSPLHF,TGCAGTGCCGGAAGAACTAATAATTCACCCCTCCACTTT
NA,TRBV15,TRBJ1-1,NA,CATSRGGYDTEAFF,TGTGCCACCAGCAGAGGCGGGTATGACACTGAAGCTTTCTTT
NA,TRBV5-1,TRBJ1-1,few,CASSRDSTNTEAFF,TGCGCCAGCAGCAGGGACTCAACGAACACTGAAGCTTTCTTT
NA,TRBV7-9,TRBJ1-5,few,CASSDSGNNQPQHF,TGTGCCAGCAGCGACAGCGGCAACAATCAGCCCCAGCATTTT
NA,TRBV5-1,TRBJ2-2,NA,CASSGREEGGELFF,TGCGCCAGCAGCGGCAGGGAGGAAGGCGGGGAGCTGTTTTTT
NA,TRBV7-6,TRBJ2-7,NA,CASSQTLEDEQYF,TGTGCCAGCAGCCAAACCTTAGAAGACGAGCAGTACTTC